This T cell receptor beta chain is drawn from a study of control samples from healthy donors and cancer patients. Produced via immunoSEQ multiplex PCR; TCRdb's table is partial and in-frame only. The sample comprises some 200,000 clones, 85% to 95% of which are singletons, and more than 1.1% rests with the top ten. The clonotype was recovered from a man younger than 35 in good health. The sequenced sample consisted of blood.

The chain's CDR3 is CASSPRGQGKHEQYF. The CDR3 coding sequence is TGTGCCAGCAGTCCCCGGGGACAGGGTAAGCACGAGCAGTACTTC. The chain recombines TRBV27 with TRBJ2-7; 9 nucleotides agree with TRBD1. CDR3 length: 15 residues. The germline CDR1 and CDR2 sequences are MNHEY and SMNVEV (reference sequence). The J segment lost 5 bases and the V segment lost 5 bases, leaving 10 bases of the junction unmatched.